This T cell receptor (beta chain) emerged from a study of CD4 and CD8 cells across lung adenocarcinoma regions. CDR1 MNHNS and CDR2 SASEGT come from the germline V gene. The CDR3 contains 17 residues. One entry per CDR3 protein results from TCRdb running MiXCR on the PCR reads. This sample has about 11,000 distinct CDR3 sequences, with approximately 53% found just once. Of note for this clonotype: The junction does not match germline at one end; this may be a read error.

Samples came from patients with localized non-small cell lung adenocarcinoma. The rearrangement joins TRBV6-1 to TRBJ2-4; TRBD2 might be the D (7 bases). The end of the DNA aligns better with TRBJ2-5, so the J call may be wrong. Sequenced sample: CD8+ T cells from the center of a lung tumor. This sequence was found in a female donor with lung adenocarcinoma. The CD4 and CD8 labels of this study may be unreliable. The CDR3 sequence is CASCEVLGGREEGTQYF. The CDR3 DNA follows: TGTGCCAGCTGTGAGGTACTGGGGGGGCGTGAAGAAGGGACCCAGTACTTC.